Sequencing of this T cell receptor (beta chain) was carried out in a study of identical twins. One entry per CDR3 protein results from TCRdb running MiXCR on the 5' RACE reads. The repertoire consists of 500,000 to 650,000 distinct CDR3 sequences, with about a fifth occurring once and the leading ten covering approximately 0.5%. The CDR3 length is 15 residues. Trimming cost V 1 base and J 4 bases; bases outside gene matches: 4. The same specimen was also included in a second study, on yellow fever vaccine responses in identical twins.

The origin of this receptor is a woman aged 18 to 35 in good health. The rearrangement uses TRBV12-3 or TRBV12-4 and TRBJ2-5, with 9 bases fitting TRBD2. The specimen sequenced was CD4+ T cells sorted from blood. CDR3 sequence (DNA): TGTGCCAGCAGTTTAGGTAGCGGGGGAGGAGAGACCCAGTACTTC. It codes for CASSLGSGGGETQYF.